These T cell receptor beta chains were read from a single sample in a study of Ad26.COV2.S vaccination and SARS-CoV-2 variants. Libraries were prepared by immunoSEQ multiplex PCR; TCRdb keeps only in-frame clonotypes and omits some of them. Among some 350,000 clones, 85% to 90% were seen once, and the ten largest hold about 5%. The sample was peripheral blood, taken in a trial of Ad26.COV2.S vaccine versus placebo. These TCRs come from a person aged 18-60 years who received the Ad26.COV2.S COVID-19 vaccine or a placebo. CDR3s include the opening cysteine and the closing phenylalanine or tryptophan. Fields, in order: V gene, D gene, clone size, J gene, CDR3 protein. A D gene is named only where the DNA matches it firmly. The size of a clone is reported for some rows only, either as once, few or many, or as a class for expanded clones.

TRBV9	-	-	TRBJ2-5	CASSVEGAEGRETQYF
TRBV6-5	-	-	TRBJ1-2	CASSPEIANYGYTF
TRBV30	TRBD1	-	TRBJ1-4	CASGGAGDEKLFF
TRBV24-1	-	-	TRBJ1-5	CATSDFVPLTDQPQHF
TRBV30	-	-	TRBJ1-1	CAWSVPRERMNTEAFF
TRBV6-1	TRBD1	-	TRBJ1-2	CASSEAMDRYEANYGYTF
TRBV5-1	-	-	TRBJ2-1	CASSLSPFSSYNEQFF
TRBV6-2/TRBV6-3	-	-	TRBJ1-5	CASSYLSSNQPQHF
TRBV10-3	-	-	TRBJ1-2	CAISERGDYGYTF
TRBV4-3	TRBD2	once	TRBJ2-1	CASSQGGGRVGDEQFF
TRBV15	-	-	TRBJ1-1	CATSALRGDTEAFF
TRBV4-3	TRBD2	-	TRBJ2-1	CASSQGTSGIDEQFF
TRBV5-1	-	-	TRBJ1-1	CASSRAAVMNTEAFF
TRBV10-3	TRBD1	-	TRBJ2-7	CAIRIQGIGYEQYF
TRBV27	-	-	TRBJ1-2	CASSGGNYGYTF
TRBV11-2	-	-	TRBJ2-5	CASSKGAGWETQYF
TRBV27	-	-	TRBJ1-2	CASGEVGGRGYTF
TRBV7-9	TRBD1	-	TRBJ1-1	CAIFGTAHTEAFF
TRBV4-3	-	-	TRBJ2-5	CASSQGVTGVETQYF
TRBV24-1	TRBD1	-	TRBJ2-2	CATSDAGQGHTGELFF
TRBV6-4	TRBD1	-	TRBJ1-2	CASAPDRAGPYGYTF
TRBV7-9	-	-	TRBJ1-1	CASSLVPMNTEAFF
TRBV7-2	TRBD1	-	TRBJ2-7	CASSERTGSYEQYF
TRBV5-4	-	-	TRBJ2-6	CASSLGFSGANVLTF
TRBV6-5	-	-	TRBJ2-7	CASSYSRRYEQYF
TRBV5-6	-	-	TRBJ2-6	CASSPASGANVLTF
TRBV6-2/TRBV6-3	-	-	TRBJ2-3	CASSYPDTQYF
TRBV4-1	-	many	TRBJ2-1	CASSQEGGDIYNEQFF